A single sample is the source of the 26 T cell receptor beta chains below, sequenced in a study of regulatory dendritic cells for organ transplantation. Clones were sequenced by immunoSEQ multiplex PCR, and TCRdb holds only the in-frame ones, with some missing. The sample shows about 38,000 clones, 75% to 95% of them seen only once. The sample consisted of naive CD8+ T cells from blood. Documented subset: CD45RA+ naive T cells. These TCRs come from a human donor in good health.

The DNA for the CDR3 is TGTGCCAGCTCACCTTGGACGGGAGAAGCTTTCTTT. Translating gives CASSPWTGEAFF. V and J are TRBV18 and TRBJ1-1; D is uncertain. V was pared by 3 bases and J by 8 bases, with 10 bases between. The CDR3 contains 12 residues. Germline CDR1 KGHSH, CDR2 LQKENI.

The chain uses TRBV15 and TRBJ2-7; a weak D match, TRBD1 (5 bases). V was pared by 2 bases and J by 6 bases, with 11 bases between. CDR3 length equals 13 residues. Germline V CDR1 and CDR2: LNHNV, YYDKDF (reference sequence). The CDR3 reads CATSRFRVGEQYF. The CDR3 coding sequence is TGTGCCACCAGCAGATTCAGGGTGGGCGAGCAGTACTTC.

The V and J genes are TRBV21-1 and TRBJ1-5. TRBV21-1 is shown as a pseudogene. CDR3 length: 19 amino acids. The CDR3 sequence is CASSKDFFPDDLSNQPQHF. The CDR3 DNA reads as TGTGCCAGCAGCAAAGATTTTTTTCCAGACGACCTTAGCAATCAGCCCCAGCATTTT.

The chain recombines TRBV6-5 with TRBJ2-5; D gene ambiguous. The V gene lost 0 bases and the J gene lost 2 bases, with 4 bases spanning the gap. CDR1 MNHEY and CDR2 SVGAGI come from the germline V gene. CDR3 size: 13 residues. The CDR3: CASSYSSQETQYF. As DNA, the CDR3 is TGTGCCAGCAGTTACTCGTCGCAAGAGACCCAGTACTTC.

The V gene is TRBV25-1, the J gene TRBJ2-1; 10 bases align to TRBD2. With 10 bases clipped from V and 9 bases from J, the junction kept 21 bases outside the gene matches. This CDR3 is 17 amino acids long. Germline assignment: CDR1 MGHDK and CDR2 SYGVNS. The CDR3, as DNA: TGTGCCACCCCGAAAGGCGAGCGGGAGGGCTGGGCGAGTGAGCAGTTCTTC. It yields the protein CATPKGEREGWASEQFF.

The gene calls are TRBV27 and TRBJ1-4, with D possibly TRBD1 on 5 matching bases. V lost 3 bases and J lost 10, with 9 bases in between. The CDR3 sequence is 12 residues long. Germline values: CDR1 MNHEY, CDR2 SMNVEV (reference sequence). This chain's CDR3 is CASSFGDGKLFF. The CDR3 DNA reads TGTGCCAGCAGTTTCGGGGACGGAAAACTGTTTTTT.

The chain has TRBV4-2 and TRBJ2-3; 8 nucleotides match TRBD2. J lost 5 bases, V lost 1 base, and 5 bases had no gene match. CDR3 length equals 15 residues. The germline CDR1 and CDR2 sequences are LGHNA and YNFKEQ. DNA of the CDR3: TGTGCCAGCAGCCAAGGACTAGCGCTCGGAGATACGCAGTATTTT. Protein sequence: CASSQGLALGDTQYF.

This chain joins TRBV6-5 and TRBJ1-5; D is uncertain. Germline V gene sequence: CDR1 MNHEY, CDR2 SVGAGI. This CDR3 contains 13 residues. Trimming cost V 4 bases and J 4 bases, with 8 bases left between them. In DNA, the CDR3 is TGTGCCAGCAGTTCCACCAATAATCAGCCCCAGCATTTT. This gives the protein CASSSTNNQPQHF.

This clone was counted a single time. This chain joins TRBV15 and TRBJ2-5; TRBD2 might be the D (5 bases). The CDR3 length is 14 residues. Germline CDR1 reads LNHNV; CDR2 reads YYDKDF (reference sequence). Trimming pared 8 bases from V and 1 base from J, leaving 14 bases between. In DNA, the CDR3 is TGTGCCACCGGTCCGGGGAGTCTCCAAGAGACCCAGTACTTC. It is translated as CATGPGSLQETQYF.

The V gene is TRBV5-4, the J gene TRBJ1-4; 7 positions match TRBD1. The germline V gene encodes CDR1 SGHNT and CDR2 YYREEE (reference sequence). The CDR3 is 11 amino acids. The V gene end was trimmed by 4 bases and the J gene end by 16 bases; junction bases not matched to a gene: 7. The CDR3 DNA reads TGTGCCAGCAGCGGCCTGACAGGGACGTTTTTT. Its translation: CASSGLTGTFF.

This chain joins TRBV6-5 and TRBJ1-2; D perhaps matches TRBD1 (5 bases). Germline V gene data show CDR1 as MNHEY and CDR2 as SVGAGI. CDR3 length: 14 amino acids. Trimming removed 8 bases from V and 4 bases from J, with 17 bases in between. CDR3 DNA sequence: TGTGCCAGCTCATTCGATCAGGGAGCCTATGGCTACACCTTC. Its translation: CASSFDQGAYGYTF.

The chain uses TRBV27 and TRBJ2-7, with 10 positions matching TRBD2. Germline-derived CDR1 and CDR2 are MNHEY and SMNVEV (reference sequence). Trimming at V came to 3 bases and at J to 3 bases, leaving 20 bases not matched to a gene. This CDR3 spans 20 amino acids. For the CDR3, the DNA is TGTGCCAGCAGTTTTTCTTCCGGGAAATACTCTAGCGGGGGCTTCTACGAGCAGTACTTC. Translation gives CASSFSSGKYSSGGFYEQYF.

Worth noting for this clone: One end of the junction fails to match germline, which may point to a read error. The gene calls are TRBV9 and TRBJ2-1, with TRBD2 identical over 7 bases. Germline V CDR1 and CDR2: SGDLS, YYNGEE. CDR3 length equals 14 residues. The CDR3 DNA is TGTGCCAGCAGCGGGGACTACTCCTACTATGAGCAGTTCTTC. It translates to CASSGDYSYYEQFF.

This clone was seen only once. The V call is TRBV14, the J call TRBJ2-2; TRBD1 is a possible D gene (7 bases). CDR1 SGHDN and CDR2 FVKESK come from the germline V gene. The CDR3 spans 15 residues. V was trimmed by 3 bases and J by 6 bases, leaving 14 bases between them. The CDR3 spells CASSHRRGHPGELFF. CDR3 DNA: TGTGCCAGCAGCCACCGGAGGGGGCATCCCGGGGAGCTGTTTTTT.

The chain joins TRBV5-4 to TRBJ2-5; D is undetermined. This CDR3 is built from 12 residues. V lost 5 bases and J lost 2, with 7 bases in between. The germline gives CDR1 SGHNT, CDR2 YYREEE (reference sequence). This CDR3 is CASRVAQETQYF. The CDR3 DNA reads as TGTGCCAGCAGAGTTGCACAAGAGACCCAGTACTTC.

V usage is TRBV7-6 and J usage is TRBJ1-1, with D possibly being TRBD1 (6 bases). Trimming took 0 bases from V and 0 from J, leaving 14 bases between them. The CDR3 loop spans 17 amino acids. Germline V gene data show CDR1 as SGHVS and CDR2 as FNYEAQ. DNA of the CDR3: TGTGCCAGCAGCTTAGCCTTTACAGGGCAGTTGAACACTGAAGCTTTCTTT. Its protein product is CASSLAFTGQLNTEAFF. The complete variable domain, with remaining parts taken from reference TRBV7-6 and TRBJ1-1, reads GAGVSQSPRYKVTKRGQDVALRCDPISGHVSLYWYRQALGQGPEFLTYFNYEAQQDKSGLPNDRFSAERPEGSISTLTIQRTEQRDSAMYRCASSLAFTGQLNTEAFFGQGTRLTVV.

This chain connects TRBV9 to TRBJ1-2; D gene unclear. CDR3 length: 12 residues. Looked up from germline, CDR1 is SGDLS and CDR2 is YYNGEE. V dropped 3 bases and J dropped 6 bases, with 9 bases sitting between them. CDR3 sequence reads: CASSAGVHGYTF. The CDR3 DNA is TGTGCCAGCAGCGCAGGAGTCCATGGCTACACCTTC. The full variable domain, with the rest looked up from reference TRBV9 and TRBJ1-2, is DSGVTQTPKHLITATGQRVTLRCSPRSGDLSVYWYQQSLDQGLQFLIQYYNGEERAKGNILERFSAQQFPDLHSELNLSSLELGDSALYFCASSAGVHGYTFGSGTRLTVV.

The rearrangement links TRBV27 to TRBJ1-5; 8 bases match TRBD1. The CDR3 spans 14 residues. Trimming at V came to 0 bases and at J to 6 bases, leaving 1 base not matched to a gene. CDR1 and CDR2 from the germline V gene are MNHEY and SMNVEV (reference sequence). The CDR3 DNA follows: TGTGCCAGCAGTTTATCAGGGACAGGTCAGCCCCAGCATTTT. Protein: CASSLSGTGQPQHF.

The chain has TRBV28 and TRBJ2-1; 13 positions agree with TRBD2. V lost 8 bases, J lost 7 bases, and 8 bases stayed unmatched. The CDR3 runs to 15 residues. Germline lookup yields CDR1 MDHEN and CDR2 SYDVKM. The chain's CDR3 is CASGLLAGGRNEQFF. CDR3 DNA: TGTGCCAGCGGTCTACTAGCGGGAGGGCGAAATGAGCAGTTCTTC.

The CDR3 coding sequence is TGTGCCAGCAGCACTTCGCTCGTGTATGAGCAGTTCTTC. Amino acids: CASSTSLVYEQFF. The chain is built from TRBV7-9 and TRBJ2-1; D unresolved. V was trimmed by 5 bases and J by 8 bases, leaving 13 bases between them. The CDR3 runs 13 residues. The germline V gene encodes CDR1 SEHNR and CDR2 FQNEAQ (reference sequence). The full variable domain, its missing parts supplied by reference TRBV7-9 and TRBJ2-1, is DTGVSQNPRHKITKRGQNVTFRCDPISEHNRLYWYRQTLGQGPEFLTYFQNEAQLEKSRLLSDRFSAERPKGSFSTLEIQRTEQGDSAMYLCASSTSLVYEQFFGPGTRLTVL.

The chain couples TRBV29-1 to TRBJ1-2; 7 positions match TRBD1. The CDR3 length is 15 residues. CDR1 is SQVTM and CDR2 is ANQGSEA in the germline V gene. The V and J ends lost 5 bases and 0 bases, in that order; junction bases with no gene match: 9. The CDR3 spells CSVIRDSRSNYGYTF. The CDR3 DNA reads TGCAGCGTTATCCGGGACAGCAGATCTAACTATGGCTACACCTTC. Full variable domain (missing parts from reference TRBV29-1 and TRBJ1-2): SAVISQKPSRDICQRGTSLTIQCQVDSQVTMMFWYRQQPGQSLTLIATANQGSEATYESGFVIDKFPISRPNLTFSTLTVSNMSPEDSSIYLCSVIRDSRSNYGYTFGSGTRLTVV.

This chain joins TRBV5-4 and TRBJ1-1; D not certain. Germline CDR1 SGHNT, CDR2 YYREEE (reference sequence). V was shortened by 1 base and J by 1 base, with 5 bases between the two germline ends. This CDR3 has 13 amino acids. Written as DNA, the CDR3 is TGTGCCAGCAGCTTGACGGAGAACACTGAAGCTTTCTTT. It codes for CASSLTENTEAFF. The entire variable domain, with the rest obtained from reference TRBV5-4 and TRBJ1-1, is as follows: ETGVTQSPTHLIKTRGQQVTLRCSSQSGHNTVSWYQQALGQGPQFIFQYYREEENGRGNFPPRFSGLQFPNYSSELNVNALELDDSALYLCASSLTENTEAFFGQGTRLTVV.

V gene TRBV6-5 combines with J gene TRBJ2-7, with a possible D match to TRBD2 (5 bases). Trimming removed 2 bases at V and 2 bases at J, with 13 bases between. Germline values: CDR1 MNHEY, CDR2 SVGAGI. The CDR3 spans 15 residues. The CDR3 loop is CASSYGPGETYEQYF. In nucleotides, the CDR3 is TGTGCCAGCAGTTACGGTCCCGGGGAAACCTACGAGCAGTACTTC.

In this sample, this clone turned up once. The chain joins TRBV27 to TRBJ1-4, with 8 positions matching TRBD1. Germline V gene lookup returns CDR1 MNHEY and CDR2 SMNVEV (reference sequence). V lost 5 bases, J lost 5 bases, and 13 bases stayed unmatched. The CDR3 extends over 17 amino acids. CDR3 protein: CASSPRSGGFINEKLFF. The CDR3 DNA is TGTGCCAGCAGTCCAAGGTCAGGGGGCTTTATCAATGAAAAACTGTTTTTT.

The chain is built from TRBV4-1 and TRBJ2-5, with D unresolved. Trimming took off 0 bases at V and 4 bases at J, with 15 bases between the two ends. This CDR3 spans 16 amino acids. Germline CDR1 MGHRA, CDR2 YSYEKL. In DNA form, the CDR3 reads TGCGCCAGCAGCCAAGATATAGAGGTATGGGGAGAGACCCAGTACTTC. Its translation: CASSQDIEVWGETQYF.

CDR3 in amino acids: CASSSLTSGSYEQYF. CDR3 sequence (DNA): TGTGCCAGCAGTTCTCTGACTAGCGGGAGTTACGAGCAGTACTTC. The chain couples TRBV27 to TRBJ2-7, with 12 positions matching TRBD2. Germline V gives CDR1 MNHEY, CDR2 SMNVEV (reference sequence). Losses at the gene ends were 4 bases for V and 4 bases for J; bases not matched to a gene: 5. This CDR3 comprises 15 residues.